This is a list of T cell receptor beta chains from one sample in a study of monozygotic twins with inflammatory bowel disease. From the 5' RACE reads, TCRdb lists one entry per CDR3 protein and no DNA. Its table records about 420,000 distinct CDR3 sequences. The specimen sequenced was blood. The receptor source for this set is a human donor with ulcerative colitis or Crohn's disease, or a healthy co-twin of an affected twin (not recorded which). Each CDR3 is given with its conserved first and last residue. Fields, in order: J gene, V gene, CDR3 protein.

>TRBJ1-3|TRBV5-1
CASSLVPGQGSGNTIYF
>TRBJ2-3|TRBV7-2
CASSSGGLRTDTQYF
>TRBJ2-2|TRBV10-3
CAISVTGGYGTGELFF
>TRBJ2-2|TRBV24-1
CATSAHAGVAAGELFF
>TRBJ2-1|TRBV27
CASSHRDRGLSYNEQFF
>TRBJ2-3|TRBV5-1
CASSSLAGADTQYF
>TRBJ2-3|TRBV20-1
CSARKADDTQYF
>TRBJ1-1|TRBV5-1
CASRPQGGAEAFF
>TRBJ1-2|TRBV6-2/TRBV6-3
CASSGTGRGIQGGYTF
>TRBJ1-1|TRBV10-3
CAIRRDGNTEACF
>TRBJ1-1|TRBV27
CASSSQTTGRANTEAFF
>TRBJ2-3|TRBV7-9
CASSLLESSAPDTQYF
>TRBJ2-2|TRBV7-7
CASSLDLGTGELFF
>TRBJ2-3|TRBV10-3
CAISGNPDTQYF
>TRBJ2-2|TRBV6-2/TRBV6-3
CASSYPIGELFF
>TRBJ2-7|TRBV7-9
CASSSSGVAYEQYF
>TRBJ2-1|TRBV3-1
CASSPRLAQYNEQFF
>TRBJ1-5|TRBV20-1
CSARDGSNQPQHF
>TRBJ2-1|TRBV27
CASSLSRTSGWHNEQFF
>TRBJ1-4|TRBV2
CASRGVATNEKLFF
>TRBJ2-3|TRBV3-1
CASSPRGRALDTQYF
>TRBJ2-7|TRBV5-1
CASSKGTGGTYEQYF
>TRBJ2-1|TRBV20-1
CSASATDEQFF
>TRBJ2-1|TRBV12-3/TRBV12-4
CASSPFGVYNEQFF
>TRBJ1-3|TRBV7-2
CASSLVRFGEQGNTIYF
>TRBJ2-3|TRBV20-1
CSARDLTSGVLDTQYF
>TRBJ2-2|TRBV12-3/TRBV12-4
CASSSRLAGSGELFF
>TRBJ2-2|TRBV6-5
CASSYFGTTFNTGELFF
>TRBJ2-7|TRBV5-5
CASTSGSGAYEQYF
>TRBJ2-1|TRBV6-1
CASSPLSVFSYNEQFF
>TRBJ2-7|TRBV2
CASRRPGLAGVYEQYF
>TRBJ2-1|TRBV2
CASSPTTIRPGEQFF
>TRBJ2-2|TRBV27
CASSLSQGGRGELFF
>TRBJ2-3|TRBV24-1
CATSEGSTDTQYF
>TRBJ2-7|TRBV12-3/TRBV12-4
CASSITGDLNYEQYF